The 21 T cell receptor beta chains below all came from one sample that was sequenced in a study of CD8 T cells in Susac syndrome. Random hexamers were used to reverse transcribe an amount of 0.5 to 1 ug RNA. One entry per CDR3 protein results from TCRdb running MiXCR on the immunoSEQ multiplex PCR reads. The profile shows 120,000 to 150,000 distinct CDR3 sequences, approximately 93% of them singletons. Sequenced material: CD4+ T cells from PBMCs. These receptors originate from a human donor in good health.

The chain links TRBV20-1 to TRBJ2-3; 7 bases fit TRBD2. CDR1 is DFQATT and CDR2 is SNEGSKA in the germline V gene (reference sequence). The CDR3 has 17 residues. With V trimmed by 1 base and J by 2 bases, 12 bases remained unmatched. CDR3 loop: CSARGDPLAPFTDTQYF. In DNA form, the CDR3 reads TGCAGTGCTAGAGGAGACCCACTAGCGCCGTTCACAGATACGCAGTATTTT.

The V call is TRBV12-3 or TRBV12-4, the J call TRBJ2-7, with D maybe TRBD1 (5 bases). The germline V and J ends were trimmed by 5 bases and 0 bases, with 11 bases remaining between them. CDR3 length equals 14 residues. CDR3 nucleotide sequence: TGTGCCAGCAGTGCCCCGGACACCTCCTACGAGCAGTACTTC. Translated, it gives CASSAPDTSYEQYF.

This clonotype was seen a handful of times. This chain connects TRBV6-1 to TRBJ1-2; possibly TRBD1 for D (6 bases). There are 11 residues in the CDR3. Trimming shortened V by 5 bases and J by 7 bases, and 8 bases separated the two germline ends. Per germline, CDR1 MNHNS and CDR2 SASEGT. CDR3 region: CASSPGVGYTF. The DNA for the CDR3 is TGTGCCAGCAGTCCAGGGGTTGGCTACACCTTC.

In its sample, this clonotype was seen once. The chain combines TRBV14 with TRBJ2-2; 7 bases match TRBD1. Germline V gives CDR1 SGHDN, CDR2 FVKESK. With 3 bases clipped from V and 7 bases from J, the junction kept 8 bases outside the gene matches. The CDR3 is 15 amino acids. The CDR3 region has the DNA TGTGCCAGCAGCCAGCTCACCGGGACAGTCGGGGAGCTGTTTTTT. The encoded protein is CASSQLTGTVGELFF. The variable domain in full, with the rest retrieved from reference TRBV14 and TRBJ2-2, is EAGVTQFPSHSVIEKGQTVTLRCDPISGHDNLYWYRRVMGKEIKFLLHFVKESKQDESGMPNNRFLAERTGGTYSTLKVQPAELEDSGVYFCASSQLTGTVGELFFGEGSRLTVL.

A single count supports this clonotype. V and J are TRBV4-2 and TRBJ2-7; no definite D call. V lost 2 bases to trimming and J lost 3 bases, with 5 bases between them. This CDR3 contains 12 residues. Germline CDR1 and CDR2: LGHNA and YNFKEQ. The CDR3 coding sequence is TGTGCCAGCAGCCAAACGGGCTACGAGCAGTACTTC. Translating gives CASSQTGYEQYF.

This chain joins TRBV6-5 and TRBJ1-1; D is ambiguous. CDR1 is MNHEY, CDR2 SVGAGI, per germline. The CDR3 totals 17 residues. Between the trimmed V and J ends, which lost 0 bases and 0 bases, there was a span of 14 bases. The CDR3 bases are TGTGCCAGCAGTTACTCGGTGGGGAACGGGATGAACACTGAAGCTTTCTTT. Translated: CASSYSVGNGMNTEAFF.

In DNA, the CDR3 is TGCGCCAGCAGCTTAGCGAAAATCACAGATACGCAGTATTTT. It encodes CASSLAKITDTQYF. This sequence joins TRBV5-1 and TRBJ2-3, with unresolved D. The CDR3 is made up of 14 amino acids. Germline V gives CDR1 SGHRS, CDR2 YFSETQ. Trimming pared 2 bases from V and 2 bases from J, leaving 9 bases between.

V usage is TRBV4-1 and J usage is TRBJ1-1; D is possibly TRBD1 (6 bases). CDR1 is MGHRA and CDR2 is YSYEKL in the germline V gene. The CDR3 loop spans 17 amino acids. Trimming shortened V by 3 bases and J by 4 bases, and 21 bases separated the two germline ends. The CDR3 region is CASSQVRGGPFATEAFF. In nucleotides, the CDR3 is TGCGCCAGCAGCCAGGTAAGGGGGGGACCCTTTGCCACTGAAGCTTTCTTT.

The rearrangement joins TRBV20-1 to TRBJ1-5; D call uncertain. The CDR3 spans 14 residues. The V and J ends lost 3 bases and 10 bases respectively, with 19 bases between them. The V gene's germline CDR1 is DFQATT and CDR2 SNEGSKA (reference sequence). The DNA for the CDR3 is TGCAGTGCTAGTCCCTTGGGCGGGAATCGACCCCAGCATTTT. Protein sequence: CSASPLGGNRPQHF.

The chain recombines TRBV12-3 or TRBV12-4 with TRBJ2-3, with D uncertain. This CDR3 is built from 12 residues. Trimming removed 6 bases at V and 2 bases at J, with 6 bases between. DNA of the CDR3: TGTGCCAGCAGGCTACTCACAGATACGCAGTATTTT. Its protein product is CASRLLTDTQYF.

The chain combines TRBV11-2 with TRBJ1-1, with TRBD1 matching over 7 bases. Germline V gene data show CDR1 as SGHAT and CDR2 as FQNNGV. The length of the CDR3 is 14 residues. Trimming at V came to 3 bases and at J to 4 bases, leaving 5 bases not matched to a gene. This CDR3 is CASSFAEGATEAFF. Here the CDR3 DNA reads TGTGCCAGCAGCTTTGCTGAGGGGGCCACTGAAGCTTTCTTT.

This clonotype was observed once. The V call is TRBV4-2, the J call TRBJ2-3, with 12 bases fitting TRBD2. V was pared by 3 bases and J by 8 bases, with 9 bases of the junction left unmatched. This CDR3 has 16 amino acids. Germline CDR1 is LGHNA and CDR2 is YNFKEQ. CDR3 residues: CASSHPTSGSGGTQYF. CDR3 DNA sequence: TGTGCCAGCAGCCATCCGACTAGCGGGAGCGGGGGTACGCAGTATTTT.

The rearrangement links TRBV4-2 to TRBJ2-5; 7 bases agree with TRBD2. The CDR3 extends over 15 amino acids. From germline, CDR1 is LGHNA and CDR2 YNFKEQ. V trimming: 1 base; J trimming: 2 bases; junction bases outside the gene matches: 4. The CDR3 sequence is CASSQVGGSQETQYF. The CDR3 DNA is TGTGCCAGCAGCCAAGTGGGCGGGAGTCAAGAGACCCAGTACTTC.

The J gene is TRBJ2-7, the V gene TRBV7-9, with unresolved D. Per germline, CDR1 SEHNR and CDR2 FQNEAQ (reference sequence). Trimming pared 3 bases from V and 0 bases from J, leaving 12 bases between. CDR3 length equals 15 residues. This CDR3 reads CASSLRQTNSYEQYF. CDR3 sequence (DNA): TGTGCCAGCAGCTTGAGGCAGACCAACTCCTACGAGCAGTACTTC.

The chain uses TRBV6-5 and TRBJ2-5; D perhaps matches TRBD1 (8 bases). The V gene's germline CDR1 is MNHEY and CDR2 SVGAGI. Trimming took 8 bases from V and 7 from J, leaving 23 bases between them. CDR3 length: 15 residues. Here the CDR3 reads CASRARTGREGTQYF. CDR3 nucleotide sequence: TGTGCCAGCCGCGCCAGGACAGGGAGGGAAGGGACCCAGTACTTC.

The V gene is TRBV11-2, the J gene TRBJ2-7, with a possible D match to TRBD2 (5 bases). Trimming removed 1 base at V and 5 bases at J, with 15 bases between. The CDR3 length is 15 residues. Germline values: CDR1 SGHAT, CDR2 FQNNGV. As DNA, the CDR3 is TGTGCCAGCAGCTTAGGTCTTGAGAGGGCCCACGAGCAGTACTTC. Its protein is CASSLGLERAHEQYF.

This chain's CDR3 is CSARSRTGTNYGYTF. DNA for the CDR3: TGCAGTGCTAGGTCCAGGACAGGAACCAACTATGGCTACACCTTC. The chain carries TRBV20-1 and TRBJ1-2; 7 nucleotides line up with TRBD1. The CDR3 consists of 15 residues. The trim removed 3 bases at V and 2 bases at J, leaving 9 bases unmatched. CDR1 DFQATT and CDR2 SNEGSKA come from the germline V gene (reference sequence).

This sequence joins TRBV18 and TRBJ2-7; 9 bases line up with TRBD2. The CDR3 covers 14 residues. J lost 2 bases, V lost 2 bases, and 1 base had no gene match. Germline values: CDR1 KGHSH, CDR2 LQKENI. The chain's CDR3 is CASSPAGGPYEQYF. CDR3 in DNA: TGTGCCAGCTCACCAGCGGGAGGGCCCTACGAGCAGTACTTC.

This chain links TRBV24-1 with TRBJ1-4; D perhaps matches TRBD1 (5 bases). The V gene's germline CDR1 is KGHDR and CDR2 SFDVKD. V was trimmed by 5 bases and J by 5 bases, leaving 8 bases between them. The CDR3 is made up of 13 amino acids. The CDR3 sequence: CATSGDQNEKLFF. The DNA for the CDR3 is TGTGCCACCAGTGGGGACCAGAATGAAAAACTGTTTTTT.

The rearrangement joins TRBV7-9 to TRBJ2-7; D possibly corresponds to TRBD1 (6 bases). Germline assignment: CDR1 SEHNR and CDR2 FQNEAQ (reference sequence). Deletions cut 2 bases from V and 6 bases from J, with 20 bases between. This CDR3 has 16 residues. For the CDR3, the DNA is TGTGCCAGCAGCTTAAAAATCGGGACACCTCCAACCGAGCAGTACTTC. Its protein is CASSLKIGTPPTEQYF.

The chain couples TRBV10-3 to TRBJ2-4; no clear D. The V end was cut by 0 bases, the J end by 5 bases, with 14 bases between. Germline V lookup: CDR1 ENHRY, CDR2 SYGVKD. The length of the CDR3 is 16 residues. The CDR3 reads CAISESTWGMENIQYF. CDR3 in DNA: TGTGCCATCAGTGAGTCGACCTGGGGAATGGAAAACATTCAGTACTTC.